The subject of this entry is one TCR beta chain. Its antigen is undetermined. Whether given at about 4 or about 12 weeks, second doses were pooled. The CDR3 is made up of 15 amino acids. V trimming: 4 bases; J trimming: 5 bases; junction bases outside the gene matches: 9. Germline values: CDR1 SGHDT, CDR2 YYEEEE. This specimen belongs to a study of T cell responses to AZD1222 COVID-19 vaccine. The study's findings and limits: Dominant at 160-218 and 743-854, vaccine-associated CD4 TCRs also spanned spike. The donor group comprised mostly white British people and more females; the analysis possibly underestimated clonal diversity. Seropositivity was recorded at baseline in only 6 or 7 AZD1222 recipients.

Libraries were prepared by immunoSEQ multiplex PCR; TCRdb keeps only in-frame clonotypes and omits some of them. This sample has 150,000 to 200,000 clones, with approximately 93% found just once. The rearrangement links TRBV5-6 to TRBJ2-1; 7 nucleotides line up with TRBD1. The clonotype was recovered from an adult who received the AZD1222 COVID-19 vaccine. Source: peripheral blood, taken 28 days after the second AZD1222 dose. CDR3 protein: CASSPGQTRDNEQFF. In DNA form, the CDR3 reads TGTGCCAGCAGCCCGGGACAGACCCGAGACAATGAGCAGTTCTTC. The full variable domain, in which reference TRBV5-6 and TRBJ2-1 provide the parts outside the CDR3, is DAGVTQSPTHLIKTRGQQVTLRCSPKSGHDTVSWYQQALGQGPQFIFQYYEEEERQRGNFPDRFSGHQFPNYSSELNVNALLLGDSALYLCASSPGQTRDNEQFFGPGTRLTVL.